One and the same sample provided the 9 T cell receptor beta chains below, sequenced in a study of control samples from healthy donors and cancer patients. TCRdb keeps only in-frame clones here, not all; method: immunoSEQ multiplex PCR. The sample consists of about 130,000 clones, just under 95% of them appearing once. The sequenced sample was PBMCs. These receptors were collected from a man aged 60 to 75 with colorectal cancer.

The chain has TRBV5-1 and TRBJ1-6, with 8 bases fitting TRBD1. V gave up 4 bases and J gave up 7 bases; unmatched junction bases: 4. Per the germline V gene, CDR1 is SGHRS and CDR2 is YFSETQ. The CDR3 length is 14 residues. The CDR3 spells CASSLQGANSPLHF. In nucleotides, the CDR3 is TGCGCCAGCAGCCTGCAGGGGGCGAATTCACCCCTCCACTTT.

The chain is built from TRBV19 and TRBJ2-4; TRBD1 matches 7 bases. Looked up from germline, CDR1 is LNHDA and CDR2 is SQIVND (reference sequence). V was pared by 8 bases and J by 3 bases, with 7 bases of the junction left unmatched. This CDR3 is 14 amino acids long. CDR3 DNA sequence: TGTGCCAGTGGACAGGCCGACCTCAAAAACATTCAGTACTTC. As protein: CASGQADLKNIQYF.

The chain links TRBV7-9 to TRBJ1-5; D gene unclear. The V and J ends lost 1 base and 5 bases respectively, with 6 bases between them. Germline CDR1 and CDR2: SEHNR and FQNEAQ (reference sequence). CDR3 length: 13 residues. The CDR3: CASSLDSDQPQHF. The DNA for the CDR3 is TGTGCCAGCAGCTTAGACTCGGATCAGCCCCAGCATTTT.

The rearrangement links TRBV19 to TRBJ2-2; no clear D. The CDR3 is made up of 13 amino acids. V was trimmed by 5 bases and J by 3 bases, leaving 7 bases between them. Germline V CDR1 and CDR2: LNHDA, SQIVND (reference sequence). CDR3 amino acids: CASSPFYTGELFF. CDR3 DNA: TGTGCCAGTAGTCCATTTTACACCGGGGAGCTGTTTTTT.

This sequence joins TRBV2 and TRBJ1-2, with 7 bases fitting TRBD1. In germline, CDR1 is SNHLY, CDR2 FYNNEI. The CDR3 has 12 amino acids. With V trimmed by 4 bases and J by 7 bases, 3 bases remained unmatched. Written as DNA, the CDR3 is TGTGCCAGCAGTGTGACAGGGCTTGGCTACACCTTC. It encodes CASSVTGLGYTF.

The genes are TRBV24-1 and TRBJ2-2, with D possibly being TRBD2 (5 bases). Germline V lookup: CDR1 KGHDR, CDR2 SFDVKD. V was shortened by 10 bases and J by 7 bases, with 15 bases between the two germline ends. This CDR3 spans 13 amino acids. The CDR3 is CATTGSGSGELFF. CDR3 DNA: TGTGCCACTACTGGGAGTGGAAGCGGGGAGCTGTTTTTT.

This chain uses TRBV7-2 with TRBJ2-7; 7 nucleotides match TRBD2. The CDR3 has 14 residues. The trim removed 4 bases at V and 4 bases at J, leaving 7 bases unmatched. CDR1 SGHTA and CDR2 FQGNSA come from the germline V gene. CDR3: CASSSGTTIYEQYF. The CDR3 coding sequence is TGTGCCAGCAGCTCCGGGACTACCATTTACGAGCAGTACTTC.

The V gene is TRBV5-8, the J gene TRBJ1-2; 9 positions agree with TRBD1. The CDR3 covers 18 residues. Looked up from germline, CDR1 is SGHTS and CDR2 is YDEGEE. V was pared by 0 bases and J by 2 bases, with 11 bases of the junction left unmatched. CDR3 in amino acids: CASSLEIGTGFVNYGYTF. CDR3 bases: TGTGCCAGCAGCTTGGAGATTGGGACAGGGTTTGTGAACTATGGCTACACCTTC.

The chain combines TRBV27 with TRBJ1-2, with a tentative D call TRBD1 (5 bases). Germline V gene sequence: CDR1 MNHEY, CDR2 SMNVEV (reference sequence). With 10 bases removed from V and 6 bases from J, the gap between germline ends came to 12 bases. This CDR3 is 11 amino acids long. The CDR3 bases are TGTGCCACCTACGGGGGGAATGGCTACACCTTC. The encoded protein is CATYGGNGYTF.